This TCR beta chain was found in a study of blood T cell repertoires in COVID-19. In the study overall: Samples taken during acute and convalescent COVID-19 were collected in the United States, Italy and Spain.

V trimming: 5 bases; J trimming: 0 bases; junction bases outside the gene matches: 5. The CDR3 contains 15 residues. Per the germline V gene, CDR1 is SGHVS and CDR2 is FNYEAQ. How the authors handled the data: Amplification of reference gene primers provided the estimated nucleated cell counts. Only in-frame clones appear in the TCRdb table, and some are missing; sequencing was by immunoSEQ multiplex PCR. V and J calls and clone size follow that table, whereas D and trimming were derived from the DNA. Of 180,000 or so clones listed, approximately 81% are singletons. Patients at the Seattle site were enrolled during active infection and followed longitudinally.

The chain has TRBV7-6 and TRBJ2-7, with 9 bases identical to TRBD1. Sequences were obtained from peripheral blood. This receptor was identified in a woman aged 70 to 79 with COVID-19, enrolled during active disease. CDR3 coding DNA: TGTGCCAGCAGCCCCGGGACAGGGACCTCCTACGAGCAGTACTTC. It specifies CASSPGTGTSYEQYF.